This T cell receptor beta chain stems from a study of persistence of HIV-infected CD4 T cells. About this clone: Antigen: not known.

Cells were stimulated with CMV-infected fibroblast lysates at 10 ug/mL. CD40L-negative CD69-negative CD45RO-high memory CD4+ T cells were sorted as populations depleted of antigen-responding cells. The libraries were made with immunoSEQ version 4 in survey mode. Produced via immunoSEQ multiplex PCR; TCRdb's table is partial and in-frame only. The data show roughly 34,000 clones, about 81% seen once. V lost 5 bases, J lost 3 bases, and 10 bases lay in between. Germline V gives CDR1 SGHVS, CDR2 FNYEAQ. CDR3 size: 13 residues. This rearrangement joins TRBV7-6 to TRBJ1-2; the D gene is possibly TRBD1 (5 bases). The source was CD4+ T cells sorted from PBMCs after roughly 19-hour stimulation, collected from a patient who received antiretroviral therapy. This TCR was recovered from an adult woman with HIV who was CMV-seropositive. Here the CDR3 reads CASSERGDYGYTF. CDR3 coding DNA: TGTGCCAGCAGCGAGCGGGGGGACTATGGCTACACCTTC.